These T cell receptor beta chains were read from a single sample in a study of CD8+ T cells in alopecia areata. The data were produced by immunoSEQ multiplex PCR, yet TCRdb's version contains in-frame clones alone and is incomplete. Counted here are about 190,000 clones, roughly 60% occurring once; the ten biggest clones make up over 1%. The material sequenced was CD4+ T cells sorted from blood, taken at week 24, from a patient treated with tofacitinib. Receptors were obtained from a human donor with alopecia areata. Each CDR3 is given with its conserved first and last residue. A D gene is named only where the DNA matches it firmly. Clone size is given for some rows only: seen once, a few or many times, or a class if the clone is expanded.

TRBD1,TRBV30,.,TRBJ2-7,CAWNRDRGLLGEQYF,TGTGCCTGGAACCGGGACAGGGGGCTTCTTGGCGAGCAGTACTTC
.,TRBV30,.,TRBJ1-4,CAWSRDRLATNEKLFF,TGTGCCTGGAGCCGCGACAGACTGGCAACTAATGAAAAACTGTTTTTT
.,TRBV29-1,.,TRBJ2-1,CSVPDVRQFWNEQFF,TGCAGCGTCCCGGACGTACGACAGTTTTGGAATGAGCAGTTCTTC
.,TRBV30,.,TRBJ1-6,CAWSLTTGPVVNSPLHF,TGTGCCTGGAGTCTTACAACTGGCCCCGTGGTCAATTCACCCCTCCACTTT
.,TRBV15,.,TRBJ2-1,CATSAGLSSYNEQFF,TGTGCCACCAGCGCCGGGCTAAGCTCCTACAATGAGCAGTTCTTC
.,TRBV6-5,few,TRBJ1-5,CASSYSGANQPQHF,TGTGCCAGCAGTTACTCGGGGGCGAATCAGCCCCAGCATTTT
TRBD1,TRBV6-1,.,TRBJ2-3,CASSEGQVITDTQYF,TGTGCCAGCAGTGAGGGACAGGTGATAACAGATACGCAGTATTTT
.,TRBV29-1,few,TRBJ2-6,CSVTQTGANVLTF,TGCAGCGTTACACAAACTGGGGCCAACGTCCTGACTTTC
TRBD1,TRBV5-1,.,TRBJ2-5,CASSWTGLGETQYF,TGCGCCAGCAGCTGGACAGGGTTGGGGGAGACCCAGTACTTC
TRBD1,TRBV11-3,.,TRBJ2-5,CASSLGGDRGLYQETQYF,TGTGCCAGCAGCTTAGGAGGGGACAGGGGTCTGTACCAAGAGACCCAGTACTTC
.,TRBV30,.,TRBJ2-1,CAWSVSYNEQFF,TGTGCCTGGAGTGTCTCCTACAATGAGCAGTTCTTC
TRBD1,TRBV7-8,few,TRBJ2-7,CASSLGDSGTYEQYF,TGTGCCAGCAGCTTAGGGGACAGCGGAACCTACGAGCAGTACTTC
.,TRBV4-3,.,TRBJ2-3,CASSQEGKNTDTQYF,TGCGCCAGCAGCCAAGAGGGAAAGAACACAGATACGCAGTATTTT
TRBD2,TRBV5-6,.,TRBJ2-5,CASSHRPSGGETQYF,TGTGCCAGCAGCCACCGCCCCTCGGGGGGAGAGACCCAGTACTTC
TRBD1,TRBV7-3,.,TRBJ2-1,CASSVQGINEQFF,TGTGCCAGCAGCGTACAGGGGATCAATGAGCAGTTCTTC
.,TRBV15,.,TRBJ2-1,CAINRQYGSYNEQFF,TGTGCCATCAACCGACAGTACGGCTCCTACAATGAGCAGTTCTTC
.,TRBV4-3,.,TRBJ1-6,CASSQGPPGTVSPLHF,TGCGCCAGCAGCCAAGGCCCCCCGGGTACGGTTTCGCCCCTCCACTTT
.,TRBV2,few,TRBJ1-6,CASREGRQNSPLHF,TGTGCCAGCAGGGAGGGACGGCAGAATTCACCCCTCCACTTT
TRBD1,TRBV5-1,.,TRBJ2-1,CASSFKDTGGNEQFF,TGCGCCAGCAGCTTTAAGGATACAGGGGGCAATGAGCAGTTCTTC
TRBD1,TRBV4-3,few,TRBJ1-1,CASSLGTGTMNTEAFF,TGCGCCAGCAGCCTAGGGACAGGGACCATGAACACTGAAGCTTTCTTT
.,TRBV14,.,TRBJ2-2,CASTPKNTGELFF,TGTGCCAGCACGCCCAAGAACACCGGGGAGCTGTTTTTT
.,TRBV9,.,TRBJ1-2,CASRGARGYTF,TGTGCCAGCCGAGGGGCCCGTGGCTACACCTTC
.,TRBV19,few,TRBJ1-2,CASTRSGGANYGYTF,TGTGCCAGTACCCGATCAGGTGGAGCTAACTATGGCTACACCTTC
.,TRBV2,few,TRBJ2-7,CASSDGLTYEQYF,TGTGCCAGCAGTGATGGGTTAACCTACGAGCAGTACTTC
.,TRBV10-3,few,TRBJ2-1,CAIRPDDAYNEQFF,TGTGCCATCAGACCGGACGACGCCTACAATGAGCAGTTCTTC
.,TRBV29-1,few,TRBJ2-2,CSGGLVTGELFF,TGCAGCGGGGGACTGGTAACCGGGGAGCTGTTTTTT
.,TRBV30,.,TRBJ2-2,CAWSVLIRDKHRPANTGELFF,TGTGCCTGGAGTGTCCTAATCCGGGACAAACACCGGCCTGCGAACACCGGGGAGCTGTTTTTT
.,TRBV7-2,.,TRBJ1-2,CASSSPFPGAGDYGYTF,TGTGCCAGCAGCTCACCATTCCCAGGGGCGGGAGACTATGGCTACACCTTC
.,TRBV6-5,few,TRBJ2-5,CASSAIQETQYF,TGTGCCAGCAGTGCCATACAAGAGACCCAGTACTTC
TRBD2,TRBV29-1,.,TRBJ2-3,CSVEPSGAVDTQYF,TGCAGCGTTGAGCCTAGCGGGGCTGTAGATACGCAGTATTTT
.,TRBV6-1,few,TRBJ1-5,CASSETNPNGRNQPQHF,TGTGCCAGCAGTGAAACCAATCCCAACGGTCGTAATCAGCCCCAGCATTTT
.,TRBV5-1,.,TRBJ1-1,CASSPWGENTEAFF,TGCGCCAGCAGCCCATGGGGAGAAAACACTGAAGCTTTCTTT
TRBD2,TRBV18,.,TRBJ2-2,CASLPSGGSTGELFF,TGTGCCAGCCTTCCAAGCGGGGGAAGCACCGGGGAGCTGTTTTTT
.,TRBV30,few,TRBJ1-1,CAWSRQANTEAFF,TGTGCCTGGAGCAGACAGGCGAACACTGAAGCTTTCTTT
.,TRBV2,.,TRBJ2-2,CASTARRWTGELFF,TGTGCCAGCACCGCCCGGAGGTGGACCGGGGAGCTGTTTTTT
.,TRBV5-8,.,TRBJ1-1,CASSFRTTWTLNTEAFF,TGTGCCAGCAGCTTTAGAACAACCTGGACACTTAACACTGAAGCTTTCTTT
.,TRBV10-3,.,TRBJ2-6,CAISEIKGGSGANVLTF,TGTGCCATCAGTGAGATAAAGGGTGGCTCTGGGGCCAACGTCCTGACTTTC
.,TRBV19,.,TRBJ1-2,CASRASGSNYGYTF,TGTGCCAGTAGGGCCTCGGGGTCTAACTATGGCTACACCTTC
.,TRBV25-1,.,TRBJ2-3,CASSSGADTQYF,TGTGCCAGCAGTTCCGGAGCAGATACGCAGTATTTT
.,TRBV29-1,few,TRBJ2-5,CSVGQSETQYF,TGCAGCGTAGGACAGTCAGAGACCCAGTACTTC
TRBD1,TRBV9,.,TRBJ2-7,CASSAFTGGEQYF,TGTGCCAGCAGCGCGTTTACAGGGGGCGAGCAGTACTTC
.,TRBV11-2,.,TRBJ1-1,CASRFITGSAAFF,TGTGCCAGCAGATTCATAACAGGGTCGGCAGCTTTCTTT
TRBD2,TRBV29-1,few,TRBJ2-1,CSVSPAGWGGNNEQFF,TGCAGCGTTAGTCCCGCCGGTTGGGGGGGGAACAATGAGCAGTTCTTC
.,TRBV5-4,few,TRBJ2-2,CASSSGPSNTGELFF,TGTGCCAGCAGCTCCGGACCTTCGAACACCGGGGAGCTGTTTTTT
TRBD1,TRBV7-2,.,TRBJ1-5,CASSRTGTVSNQPQHF,TGTGCCAGCAGTCGTACCGGGACAGTAAGCAATCAGCCCCAGCATTTT
.,TRBV4-1,.,TRBJ1-2,CASSQQGNYGYTF,TGCGCCAGCAGCCAACAGGGTAACTATGGCTACACCTTC
.,TRBV29-1,.,TRBJ2-5,CSVGGGETQYF,TGCAGCGTTGGAGGGGGGGAGACCCAGTACTTC
.,TRBV30,.,TRBJ2-4,CAWSAGQNIQYF,TGTGCCTGGAGTGCCGGGCAAAACATTCAGTACTTC
.,TRBV5-1,.,TRBJ1-3,CASSGGESSGNTIYF,TGCGCCAGCAGTGGAGGGGAGAGCTCTGGAAACACCATATATTTT
.,TRBV10-3,.,TRBJ1-2,CAISEGTVTNYGYTF,TGTGCCATCAGTGAGGGGACCGTCACTAACTATGGCTACACCTTC
.,TRBV4-3,.,TRBJ1-1,CASSQGTGGYTEAFF,TGCGCCAGCAGCCAAGGTACTGGGGGCTACACTGAAGCTTTCTTT
TRBD1,TRBV2,few,TRBJ1-4,CASSWTGDNEKLFF,TGTGCCAGCAGCTGGACAGGGGATAATGAAAAACTGTTTTTT
.,TRBV27,.,TRBJ2-7,CASSPGAVPYEQYF,TGTGCCAGCAGTCCCGGGGCAGTTCCCTACGAGCAGTACTTC